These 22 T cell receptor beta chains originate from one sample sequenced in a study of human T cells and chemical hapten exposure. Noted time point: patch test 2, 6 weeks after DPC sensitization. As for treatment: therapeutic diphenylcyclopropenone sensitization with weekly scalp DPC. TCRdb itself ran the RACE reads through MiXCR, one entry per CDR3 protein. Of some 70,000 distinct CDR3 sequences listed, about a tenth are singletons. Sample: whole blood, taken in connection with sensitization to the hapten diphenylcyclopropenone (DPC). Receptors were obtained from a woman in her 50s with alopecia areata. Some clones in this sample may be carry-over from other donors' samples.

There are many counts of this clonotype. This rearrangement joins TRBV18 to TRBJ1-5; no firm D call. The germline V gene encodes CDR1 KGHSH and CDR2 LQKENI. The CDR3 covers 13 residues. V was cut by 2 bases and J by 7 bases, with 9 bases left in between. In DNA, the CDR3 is TGTGCCAGCTCACCAGGAGGGAAACAGCCCCAGCATTTT. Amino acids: CASSPGGKQPQHF.

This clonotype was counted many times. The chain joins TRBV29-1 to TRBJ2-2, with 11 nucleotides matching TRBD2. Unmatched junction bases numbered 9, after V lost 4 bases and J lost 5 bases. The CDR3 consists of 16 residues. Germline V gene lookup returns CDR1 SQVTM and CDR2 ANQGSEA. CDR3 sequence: CSVARTSGRQTGELFF. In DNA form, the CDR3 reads TGCAGCGTTGCCAGGACTAGCGGGCGCCAAACCGGGGAGCTGTTTTTT.

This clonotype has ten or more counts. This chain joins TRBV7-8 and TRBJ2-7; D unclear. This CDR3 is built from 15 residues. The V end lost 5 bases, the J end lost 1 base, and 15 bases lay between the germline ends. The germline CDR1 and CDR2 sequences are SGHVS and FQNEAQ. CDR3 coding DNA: TGTGCCAGCAGCCCGGGCACGACCGTATCCTACGAGCAGTACTTC. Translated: CASSPGTTVSYEQYF.

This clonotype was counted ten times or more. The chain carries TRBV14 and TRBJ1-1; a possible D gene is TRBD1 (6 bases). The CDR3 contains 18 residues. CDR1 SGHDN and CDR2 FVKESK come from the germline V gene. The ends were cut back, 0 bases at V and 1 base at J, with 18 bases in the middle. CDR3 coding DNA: TGTGCCAGCAGCCAAGACCAAGGATGGGGGGCGCAGAACACTGAAGCTTTCTTT. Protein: CASSQDQGWGAQNTEAFF.

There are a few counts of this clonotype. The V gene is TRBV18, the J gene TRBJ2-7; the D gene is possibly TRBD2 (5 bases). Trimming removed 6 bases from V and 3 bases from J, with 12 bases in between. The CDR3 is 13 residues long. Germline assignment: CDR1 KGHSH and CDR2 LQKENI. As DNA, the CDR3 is TGTGCCAGCTCCCCATCCGGGAACTACGAGCAGTACTTC. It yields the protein CASSPSGNYEQYF. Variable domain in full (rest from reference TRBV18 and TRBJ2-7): NAGVMQNPRHLVRRRGQEARLRCSPMKGHSHVYWYRQLPEEGLKFMVYLQKENIIDESGMPKERFSAEFPKEGPSILRIQQVVRGDSAAYFCASSPSGNYEQYFGPGTRLTVT.

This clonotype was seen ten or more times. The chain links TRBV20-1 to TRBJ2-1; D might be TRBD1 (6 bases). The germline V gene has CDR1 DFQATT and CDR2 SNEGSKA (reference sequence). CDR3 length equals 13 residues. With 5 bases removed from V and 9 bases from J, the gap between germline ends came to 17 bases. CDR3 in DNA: TGCAGTGCTCCCGGGACATTCGAAGGTGAGCAGTTCTTC. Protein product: CSAPGTFEGEQFF.

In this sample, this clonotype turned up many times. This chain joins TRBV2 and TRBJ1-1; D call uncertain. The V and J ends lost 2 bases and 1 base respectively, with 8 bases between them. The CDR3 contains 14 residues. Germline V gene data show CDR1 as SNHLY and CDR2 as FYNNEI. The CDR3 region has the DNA TGTGCCAGCAGTGAACGCAGCAGGAACACTGAAGCTTTCTTT. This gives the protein CASSERSRNTEAFF.

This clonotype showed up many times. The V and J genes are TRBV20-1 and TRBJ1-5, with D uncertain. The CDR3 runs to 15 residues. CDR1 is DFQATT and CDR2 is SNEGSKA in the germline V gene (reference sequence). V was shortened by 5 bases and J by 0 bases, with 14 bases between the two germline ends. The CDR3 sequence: CSASLSDDSNQPQHF. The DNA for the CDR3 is TGCAGTGCTTCCCTCTCGGACGATAGCAATCAGCCCCAGCATTTT.

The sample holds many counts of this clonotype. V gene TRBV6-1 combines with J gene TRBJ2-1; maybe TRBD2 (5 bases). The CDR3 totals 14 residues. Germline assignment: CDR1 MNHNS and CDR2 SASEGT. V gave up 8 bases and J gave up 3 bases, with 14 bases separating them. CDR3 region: CASVIVRGYNEQFF. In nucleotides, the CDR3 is TGTGCCAGCGTTATTGTCCGGGGCTACAATGAGCAGTTCTTC.

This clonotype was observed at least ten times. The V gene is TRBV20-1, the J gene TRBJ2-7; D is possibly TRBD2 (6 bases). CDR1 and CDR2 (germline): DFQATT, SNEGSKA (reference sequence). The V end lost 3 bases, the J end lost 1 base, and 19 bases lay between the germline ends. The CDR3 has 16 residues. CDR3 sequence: CSARISGASVSYEQYF. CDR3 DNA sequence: TGCAGTGCTAGGATTAGCGGTGCTAGCGTTTCCTACGAGCAGTACTTC.

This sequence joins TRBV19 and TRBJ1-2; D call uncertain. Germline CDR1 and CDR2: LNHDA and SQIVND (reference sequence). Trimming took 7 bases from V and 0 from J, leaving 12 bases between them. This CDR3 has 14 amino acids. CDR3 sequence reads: CASKEVPANYGYTF. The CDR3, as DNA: TGTGCCAGTAAGGAGGTCCCAGCTAACTATGGCTACACCTTC.

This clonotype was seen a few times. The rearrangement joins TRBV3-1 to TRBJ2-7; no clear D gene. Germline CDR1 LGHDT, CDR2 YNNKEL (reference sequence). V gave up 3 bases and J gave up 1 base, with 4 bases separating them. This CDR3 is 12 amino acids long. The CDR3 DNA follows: TGTGCCAGCAGCCATTCGTCCTACGAGCAGTACTTC. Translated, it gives CASSHSSYEQYF.

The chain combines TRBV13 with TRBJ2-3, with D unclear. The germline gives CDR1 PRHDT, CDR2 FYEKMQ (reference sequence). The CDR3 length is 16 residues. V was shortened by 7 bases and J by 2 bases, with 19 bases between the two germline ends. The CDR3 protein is CASTPRARDPTDTQYF. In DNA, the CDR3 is TGTGCCAGCACCCCCCGGGCGAGAGACCCCACAGATACGCAGTATTTT.

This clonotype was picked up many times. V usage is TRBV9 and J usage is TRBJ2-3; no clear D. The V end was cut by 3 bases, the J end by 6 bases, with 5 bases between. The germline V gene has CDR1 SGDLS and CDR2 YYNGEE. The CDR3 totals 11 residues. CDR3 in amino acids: CASSAEDTQYF. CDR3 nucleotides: TGTGCCAGCAGCGCCGAGGATACGCAGTATTTT.

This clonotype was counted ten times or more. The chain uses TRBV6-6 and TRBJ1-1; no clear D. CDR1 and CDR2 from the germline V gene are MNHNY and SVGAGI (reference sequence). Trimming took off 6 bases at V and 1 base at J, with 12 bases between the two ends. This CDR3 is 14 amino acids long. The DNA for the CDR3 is TGTGCCAGCAGGTACGCCGTTAGGAACACTGAAGCTTTCTTT. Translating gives CASRYAVRNTEAFF.

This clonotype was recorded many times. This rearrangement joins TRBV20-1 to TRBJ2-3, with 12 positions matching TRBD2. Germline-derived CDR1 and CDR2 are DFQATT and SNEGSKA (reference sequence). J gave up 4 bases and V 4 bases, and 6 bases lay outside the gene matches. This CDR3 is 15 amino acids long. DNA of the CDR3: TGCAGTGCTACCGCGACTAGCGGGAGACCAGATACGCAGTATTTT. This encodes CSATATSGRPDTQYF.

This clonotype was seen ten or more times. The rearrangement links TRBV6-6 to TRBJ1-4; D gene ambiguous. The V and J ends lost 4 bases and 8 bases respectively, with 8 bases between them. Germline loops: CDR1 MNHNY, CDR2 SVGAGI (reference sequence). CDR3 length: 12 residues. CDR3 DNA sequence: TGTGCCAGCAGTTTTTCCCCCGAAAAACTGTTTTTT. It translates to CASSFSPEKLFF.

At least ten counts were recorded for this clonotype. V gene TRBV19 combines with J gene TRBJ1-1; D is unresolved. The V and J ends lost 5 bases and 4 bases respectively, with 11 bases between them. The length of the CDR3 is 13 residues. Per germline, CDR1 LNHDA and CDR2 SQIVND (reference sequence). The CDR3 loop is CASSGRRGTEAFF. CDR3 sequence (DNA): TGTGCCAGTAGTGGGAGACGGGGCACTGAAGCTTTCTTT.

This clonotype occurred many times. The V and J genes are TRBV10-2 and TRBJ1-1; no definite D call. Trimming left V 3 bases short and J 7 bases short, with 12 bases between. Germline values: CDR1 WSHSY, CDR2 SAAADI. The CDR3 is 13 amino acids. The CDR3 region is CASSERQDNEAFF. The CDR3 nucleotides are TGCGCCAGCAGTGAACGTCAGGATAATGAAGCTTTCTTT.

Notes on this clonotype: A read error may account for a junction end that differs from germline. As DNA, the CDR3 is TGTACCAGCAGCCTGACTAGCGGGGTTTCCTACGAGCAGTACTTC. It is translated as CTSSLTSGVSYEQYF. The genes are TRBV4-2 and TRBJ2-7; TRBD2 agrees at 11 bases. Germline V CDR1 and CDR2: LGHNA, YNFKEQ. This CDR3 spans 15 amino acids.

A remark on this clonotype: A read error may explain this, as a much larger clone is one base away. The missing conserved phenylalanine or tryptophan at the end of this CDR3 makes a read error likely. The CDR3 protein is CASRPGLAGGREQFS. CDR3 nucleotide sequence: TGTGCCAGTAGACCGGGACTAGCGGGAGGGCGTGAGCAGTTCTCC. The V and J genes are TRBV19 and TRBJ2-1; 16 bases fit TRBD2. J gave up 9 bases and V 6 bases, and 5 bases lay outside the gene matches. The CDR3 extends over 15 amino acids. CDR1 LNHDA and CDR2 SQIVND come from the germline V gene (reference sequence).

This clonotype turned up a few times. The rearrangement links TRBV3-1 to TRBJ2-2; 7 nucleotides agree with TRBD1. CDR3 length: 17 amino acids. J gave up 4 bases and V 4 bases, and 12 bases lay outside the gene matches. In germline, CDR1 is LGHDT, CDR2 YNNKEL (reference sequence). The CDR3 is CASSLEILRGLTGELFF. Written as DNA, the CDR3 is TGTGCCAGCAGCCTCGAAATTCTTAGGGGGCTCACCGGGGAGCTGTTTTTT.